Shown below are 15 T cell receptor beta chains from a single sample sequenced in a study of blood T cells in healthy people across ages. The use of a sample-barcoded 5' primer and a J-beta primer mix characterized a second PCR of about 6 to 12 cycles. TCRdb fed the 5' RACE reads into MiXCR, producing one record per CDR3 protein. The sample contains 780,000 or so distinct CDR3 sequences, around half of which appear only once. What was sequenced was blood. These TCRs come from a man older than 75 in good health.

The V gene is TRBV6-5, the J gene TRBJ2-7; D possibly corresponds to TRBD2 (5 bases). The CDR3 length is 15 residues. The germline V gene encodes CDR1 MNHEY and CDR2 SVGAGI. Deletions cut 0 bases from V and 2 bases from J, with 11 bases between. The CDR3 sequence: CASSYSPGNAYEQYF. In DNA, the CDR3 is TGTGCCAGCAGTTACTCCCCCGGGAATGCCTACGAGCAGTACTTC.

A few counts support this clonotype. The chain couples TRBV6-6 to TRBJ1-2; 9 bases agree with TRBD1. This CDR3 has 15 residues. Germline V lookup: CDR1 MNHNY, CDR2 SVGAGI (reference sequence). V was pared by 4 bases and J by 4 bases, with 7 bases of the junction left unmatched. CDR3 region: CASSFRQGGTYGYTF. CDR3 nucleotides: TGTGCCAGCAGTTTTCGACAGGGGGGAACCTATGGCTACACCTTC.

The chain recombines TRBV29-1 with TRBJ2-5; the match to TRBD1 covers 10 bases. V trimming: 8 bases; J trimming: 7 bases; junction bases outside the gene matches: 7. The length of the CDR3 is 12 residues. Germline assignment: CDR1 SQVTM and CDR2 ANQGSEA. The CDR3 region is CSSGQGEGTQYF. CDR3 sequence (DNA): TGCAGCAGTGGACAGGGGGAAGGGACCCAGTACTTC.

The gene calls are TRBV10-3 and TRBJ2-3, with no clear D. CDR1 is ENHRY, CDR2 SYGVKD, per germline. The CDR3 length is 13 residues. Trimming left V 4 bases short and J 3 bases short, with 8 bases between. For the CDR3, the DNA is TGTGCCATCAGTGTTAGCCAGACAGATACGCAGTATTTT. This encodes CAISVSQTDTQYF.

The V call is TRBV2, the J call TRBJ2-7; 14 bases agree with TRBD2. Trimming at V came to 7 bases and at J to 7 bases, leaving 12 bases not matched to a gene. The CDR3 consists of 16 residues. The germline CDR1 and CDR2 sequences are SNHLY and FYNNEI. CDR3 in DNA: TGTGCCAGCACCGAACAGGGACTAGCGGGAGCGGGAGAGCAGTACTTC. It specifies CASTEQGLAGAGEQYF.

This clonotype was observed a handful of times. This chain connects TRBV20-1 to TRBJ2-5, with 7 bases fitting TRBD2. Germline trimming cut 5 bases from V and 2 bases from J; bases unmatched to any gene: 8. CDR3 length: 14 amino acids. Germline CDR1 and CDR2: DFQATT and SNEGSKA (reference sequence). CDR3 nucleotide sequence: TGCAGTGCTCGTACTAGCGCCTTTCAAGAGACCCAGTACTTC. This gives the protein CSARTSAFQETQYF.

This chain uses TRBV11-2 with TRBJ2-6, with a possible D match to TRBD1 (6 bases). The CDR3 runs 14 residues. Germline CDR1 and CDR2: SGHAT and FQNNGV. V lost 6 bases to trimming and J lost 3 bases, with 9 bases between them. The CDR3 loop reads CASSRGGGANVLTF. CDR3 sequence (DNA): TGTGCCAGCAGTCGAGGGGGTGGGGCCAACGTCCTGACTTTC.

The chain combines TRBV27 with TRBJ2-6; 7 nucleotides align to TRBD1. The CDR3 spans 17 residues. The V segment lost 6 bases and the J segment 3 bases; nucleotides outside the gene matches: 11. Germline-derived CDR1 and CDR2 are MNHEY and SMNVEV (reference sequence). Here the CDR3 reads CASRPTGVGGGANVLTF. CDR3 bases: TGTGCCAGCAGGCCTACAGGGGTTGGAGGTGGGGCCAACGTCCTGACTTTC. The variable domain in full, completed from reference TRBV27 and TRBJ2-6, reads EAQVTQNPRYLITVTGKKLTVTCSQNMNHEYMSWYRQDPGLGLRQIYYSMNVEVTDKGDVPEGYKVSRKEKRNFPLILESPSPNQTSLYFCASRPTGVGGGANVLTFGAGSRLTVL.

This chain connects TRBV5-1 to TRBJ1-5, with TRBD1 matching over 11 bases. Trimming removed 0 bases from V and 1 base from J; junction bases left unmatched: 3. There are 17 residues in the CDR3. Germline V gene lookup returns CDR1 SGHRS and CDR2 YFSETQ. The CDR3 here is CASSLGTGGASNQPQHF. CDR3 in DNA: TGCGCCAGCAGCTTGGGGACAGGGGGCGCGAGCAATCAGCCCCAGCATTTT. Full variable domain (missing parts from reference TRBV5-1 and TRBJ1-5): KAGVTQTPRYLIKTRGQQVTLSCSPISGHRSVSWYQQTPGQGLQFLFEYFSETQRNKGNFPGRFSGRQFSNSRSEMNVSTLELGDSALYLCASSLGTGGASNQPQHFGDGTRLSIL.

CDR3 in amino acids: CASSEMTVRSTDTQYF. DNA for the CDR3: TGTGCCAGCAGTGAAATGACAGTCCGCAGCACAGATACGCAGTATTTT. The gene calls are TRBV2 and TRBJ2-3; maybe TRBD1 (5 bases). This CDR3 contains 16 residues. Trimming cost V 2 bases and J 0 bases, with 12 bases left between them. Germline assignment: CDR1 SNHLY and CDR2 FYNNEI.

The V and J genes are TRBV18 and TRBJ1-1, with 9 bases fitting TRBD1. The germline V gene has CDR1 KGHSH and CDR2 LQKENI. The CDR3 has 15 residues. Trimming cost V 6 bases and J 1 base; bases outside gene matches: 6. The CDR3 region is CASSRTGVGNTEAFF. The CDR3 DNA sequence: TGTGCCAGCTCGCGGACAGGGGTTGGGAACACTGAAGCTTTCTTT.

This rearrangement joins TRBV7-3 to TRBJ2-3; TRBD1 agrees at 7 bases. This CDR3 is 15 amino acids long. CDR1 and CDR2 from the germline V gene are SGHTA and FQGTGA. After removal of 2 bases from V and 4 bases from J, the junction contained 6 bases not matched to a gene. The CDR3 spells CASSLEGTVADTQYF. The CDR3 nucleotides are TGTGCCAGCAGCTTAGAGGGGACAGTAGCAGATACGCAGTATTTT.

This clonotype turned up a few times. The gene calls are TRBV24-1 and TRBJ2-5; 9 bases align to TRBD2. The J call may not be correct, given that the DNA end is closer to TRBJ2-7. The CDR3 runs 15 residues. Germline assignment: CDR1 KGHDR and CDR2 SFDVKD. The DNA of the CDR3 is TGTGCCACCAGTGATCGGACTAGCGCGCGTGACGAGCAGTACTTC. Translated, it gives CATSDRTSARDEQYF.

V gene TRBV27 combines with J gene TRBJ2-4; the match to TRBD2 covers 11 bases. V shed 3 bases, J shed 8 bases, and the junction held 12 bases outside the gene matches. CDR1 MNHEY and CDR2 SMNVEV come from the germline V gene (reference sequence). The CDR3 loop spans 17 amino acids. CDR3 bases: TGTGCCAGCAGTTTCACCGGGACTAGCGGCAGGGATGACATTCAGTACTTC. Its translation: CASSFTGTSGRDDIQYF.

The genes are TRBV25-1 and TRBJ2-1; D gene unclear. CDR3 length: 12 residues. V was trimmed by 8 bases and J by 6 bases, leaving 11 bases between them. Germline lookup yields CDR1 MGHDK and CDR2 SYGVNS. CDR3 nucleotide sequence: TGTGCCAGCGCGGCGTGGGTCAATGAGCAGTTCTTC. This encodes CASAAWVNEQFF.